The next 6 T cell receptor beta chains were all read from a single sample in a study of blood T cell repertoires in COVID-19. Assay used: immunoSEQ multiplex PCR; TCRdb lists only in-frame clones, some missing. The table lists 110,000 or so clones, approximately 80% of them singletons. Material: peripheral blood. These receptor sequences come from a woman aged 40 to 50 with acute or convalescent COVID-19.

CDR3 in DNA: TGCAGTGCTAGTAGCGGGGGGAGAGCCTACGAGCAGTACTTC. Amino acids: CSASSGGRAYEQYF. The chain carries TRBV20-1 and TRBJ2-7; TRBD2 aligns across 10 bases. The junction had 4 bases not matched to a gene; V was cut back by 3 bases and J by 2 bases. This CDR3 contains 14 residues. Per the germline V gene, CDR1 is DFQATT and CDR2 is SNEGSKA (reference sequence).

The chain couples TRBV3-1 (or the pseudogene TRBV3-2) to TRBJ2-5; D is unclear. The CDR3 is made up of 15 amino acids. Germline CDR1 is LGHDT and CDR2 is YNNKEL (reference sequence). V was cut by 4 bases and J by 2 bases, with 14 bases left in between. The CDR3 sequence is CASSPEPNSQETQYF. DNA of the CDR3: TGTGCCAGCAGCCCGGAACCTAACAGTCAAGAGACCCAGTACTTC.

The sample holds one count of this clone. A read error may account for a junction end that differs from germline. This sample includes further DNA sequences coding for the same CDR3. V and J are TRBV3-1 (or the pseudogene TRBV3-2) and TRBJ1-2, with a possible D match to TRBD1 (5 bases). CDR1 LGHDT and CDR2 YNNKEL come from the germline V gene (reference sequence). The CDR3 runs to 14 residues. The CDR3 spells CASSREGGVYGYTF. The DNA for the CDR3 is TGTGCCAGCAGCCGGGAAGGAGGGGTTTATGGTTACACCTTC.

The chain is built from TRBV7-9 and TRBJ2-7, with D perhaps matching TRBD1 (5 bases). V was pared by 2 bases and J by 4 bases, with 6 bases between. The CDR3 is made up of 12 amino acids. The germline V gene has CDR1 SEHNR and CDR2 FQNEAQ (reference sequence). This CDR3 reads CASSLTGYEQYF. The CDR3 DNA follows: TGTGCCAGCAGCTTAACAGGATACGAGCAGTACTTC.

The CDR3 here is CASSYPENQPQHF. Written as DNA, the CDR3 is TGTGCCAGCAGTTACCCGGAGAATCAGCCCCAGCATTTT. The gene calls are TRBV6-2 or TRBV6-3 and TRBJ1-5, with D unresolved. Between the trimmed V and J ends, which lost 2 bases and 4 bases, there was a span of 6 bases. Germline CDR1 is MNHEY and CDR2 is SVGEGT. CDR3 length: 13 residues.

The chain carries TRBV3-1 (or the pseudogene TRBV3-2) and TRBJ2-1; 11 bases match TRBD2. With V trimmed by 5 bases and J by 3 bases, 6 bases remained unmatched. The CDR3 length is 16 residues. Germline lookup yields CDR1 LGHDT and CDR2 YNNKEL (reference sequence). CDR3 coding DNA: TGTGCCAGCAGCGAATTACTAGCGGGGGACTACAATGAGCAGTTCTTC. Encoded protein: CASSELLAGDYNEQFF.